This record looks at one T cell receptor beta chain sequence and its context. This sample is part of a study of Ad26.COV2.S vaccination and SARS-CoV-2 variants. About the research overall: Enrollment placed the donor in the COV1001 Ad26.COV2.S trial arm.

Noted treatment: approximately 18 received Ad26.COV2.S at low or high dose, single or two shots; about 5 received placebo; per-sample allocation not given. Sampling took place 63 days after the first vaccine or placebo injection. TCRdb's copy holds only in-frame clones and misses some; the assay was immunoSEQ multiplex PCR. The sample yields around 400,000 clones, around 90% seen once. The CDR3 length is 14 residues. V was cut by 7 bases and J by 6 bases, with 18 bases left in between. Per the germline V gene, CDR1 is MNHEY and CDR2 is SVGAGI. The origin of this receptor is a person aged 18-65 years who received the Ad26.COV2.S COVID-19 vaccine or a placebo. The chain carries TRBV6-5 and TRBJ1-1, with a tentative D call TRBD1 (5 bases). The starting material was peripheral blood, obtained in a trial of Ad26.COV2.S vaccine versus placebo. CDR3 in DNA: TGTGCCAGCAACCCTAGGGGTATTAGCGCTGAAGCTTTCTTT. It yields the protein CASNPRGISAEAFF.